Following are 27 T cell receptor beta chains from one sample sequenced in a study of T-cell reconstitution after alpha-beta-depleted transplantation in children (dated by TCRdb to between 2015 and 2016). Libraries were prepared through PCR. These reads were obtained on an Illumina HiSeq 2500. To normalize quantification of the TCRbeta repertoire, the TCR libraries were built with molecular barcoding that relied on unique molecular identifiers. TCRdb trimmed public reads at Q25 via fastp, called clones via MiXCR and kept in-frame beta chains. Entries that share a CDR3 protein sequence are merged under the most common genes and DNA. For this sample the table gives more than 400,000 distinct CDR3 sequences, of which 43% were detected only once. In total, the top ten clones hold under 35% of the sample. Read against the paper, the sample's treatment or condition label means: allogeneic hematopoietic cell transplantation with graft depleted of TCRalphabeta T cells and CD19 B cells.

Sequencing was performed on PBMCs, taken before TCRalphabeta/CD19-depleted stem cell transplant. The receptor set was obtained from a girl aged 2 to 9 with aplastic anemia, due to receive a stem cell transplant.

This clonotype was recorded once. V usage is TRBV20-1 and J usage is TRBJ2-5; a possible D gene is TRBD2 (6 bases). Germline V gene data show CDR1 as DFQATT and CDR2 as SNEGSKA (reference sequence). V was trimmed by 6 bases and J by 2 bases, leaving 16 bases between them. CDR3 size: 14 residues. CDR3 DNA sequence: TGCAGTGCCCAGGCTGGCGGGGAGCAAGAGACCCAGTACTTC. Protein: CSAQAGGEQETQYF.

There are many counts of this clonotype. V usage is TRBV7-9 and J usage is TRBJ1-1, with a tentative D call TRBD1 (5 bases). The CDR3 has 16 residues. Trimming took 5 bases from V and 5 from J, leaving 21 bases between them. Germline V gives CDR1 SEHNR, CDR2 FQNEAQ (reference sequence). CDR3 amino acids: CASSGVKFGAGTEAFF. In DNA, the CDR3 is TGTGCCAGCAGCGGGGTTAAGTTTGGCGCAGGGACTGAAGCTTTCTTT.

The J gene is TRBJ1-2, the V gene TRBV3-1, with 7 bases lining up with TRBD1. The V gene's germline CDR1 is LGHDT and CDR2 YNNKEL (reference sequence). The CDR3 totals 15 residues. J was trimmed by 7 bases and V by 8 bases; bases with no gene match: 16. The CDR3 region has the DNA TGTGCCAGCTGCCTTTATGGACAGGCTGAGGCTGGCTACACCTTC. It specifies CASCLYGQAEAGYTF.

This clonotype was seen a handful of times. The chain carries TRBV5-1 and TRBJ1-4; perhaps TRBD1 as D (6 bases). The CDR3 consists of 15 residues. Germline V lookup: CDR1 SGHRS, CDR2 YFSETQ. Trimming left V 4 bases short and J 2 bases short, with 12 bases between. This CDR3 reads CASSRGRGTNEKLFF. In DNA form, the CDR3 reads TGCGCCAGCAGCCGGGGGAGGGGGACTAATGAAAAACTGTTTTTT.

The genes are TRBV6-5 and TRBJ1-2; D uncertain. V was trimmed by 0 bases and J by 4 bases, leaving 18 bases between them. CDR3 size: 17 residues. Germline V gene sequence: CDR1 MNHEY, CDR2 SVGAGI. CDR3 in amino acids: CASSYSFNLDRSYGYTF. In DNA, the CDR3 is TGTGCCAGCAGTTACTCTTTTAATTTGGACCGATCCTATGGCTACACCTTC.

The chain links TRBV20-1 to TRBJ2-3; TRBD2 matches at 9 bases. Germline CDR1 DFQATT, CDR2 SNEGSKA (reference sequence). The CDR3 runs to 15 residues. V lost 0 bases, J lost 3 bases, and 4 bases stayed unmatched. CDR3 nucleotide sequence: TGCAGTGCTAGAGATCGACTAGCGGTGACAGATACGCAGTATTTT. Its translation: CSARDRLAVTDTQYF.

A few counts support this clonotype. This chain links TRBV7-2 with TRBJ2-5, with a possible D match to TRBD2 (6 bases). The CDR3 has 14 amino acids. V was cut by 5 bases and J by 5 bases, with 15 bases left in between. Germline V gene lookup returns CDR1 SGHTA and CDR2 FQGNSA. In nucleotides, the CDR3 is TGTGCCAGCAGCCCCTCGATTGCGGGGGAGACCCAGTACTTC. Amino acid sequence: CASSPSIAGETQYF. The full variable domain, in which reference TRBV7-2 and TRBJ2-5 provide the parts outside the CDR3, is GAGVSQSPSNKVTEKGKDVELRCDPISGHTALYWYRQSLGQGLEFLIYFQGNSAPDKSGLPSDRFSAERTGGSVSTLTIQRTQQEDSAVYLCASSPSIAGETQYFGPGTRLLVL.

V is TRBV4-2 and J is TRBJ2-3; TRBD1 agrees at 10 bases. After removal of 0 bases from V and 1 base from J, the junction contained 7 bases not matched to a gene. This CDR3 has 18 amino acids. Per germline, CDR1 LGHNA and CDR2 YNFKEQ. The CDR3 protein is CASSQDRRGQGRTDTQYF. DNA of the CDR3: TGTGCCAGCAGCCAAGATCGGCGGGGACAGGGGCGCACAGATACGCAGTATTTT.

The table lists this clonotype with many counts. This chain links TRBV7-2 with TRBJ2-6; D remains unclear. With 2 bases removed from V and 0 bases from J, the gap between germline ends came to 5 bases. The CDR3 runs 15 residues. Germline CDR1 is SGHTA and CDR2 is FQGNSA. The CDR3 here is CASSLTGSGANVLTF. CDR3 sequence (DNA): TGTGCCAGCAGCTTAACGGGCTCTGGGGCCAACGTCCTGACTTTC.

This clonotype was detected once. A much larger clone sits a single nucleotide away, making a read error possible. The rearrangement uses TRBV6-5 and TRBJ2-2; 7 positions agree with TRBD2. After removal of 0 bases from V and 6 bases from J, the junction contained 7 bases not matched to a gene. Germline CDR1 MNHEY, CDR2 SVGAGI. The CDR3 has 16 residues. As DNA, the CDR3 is TGTGCCAGCAGTTACTCGGGCGGGGGAAACGCCGGGGAGCTGTTTTTT. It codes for CASSYSGGGNAGELFF.

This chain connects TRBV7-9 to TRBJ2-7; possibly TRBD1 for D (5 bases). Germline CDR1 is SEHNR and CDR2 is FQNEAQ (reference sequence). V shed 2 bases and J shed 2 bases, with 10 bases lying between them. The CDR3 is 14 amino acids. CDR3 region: CASSLSSGTYEQYF. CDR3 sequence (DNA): TGTGCCAGCAGCTTATCCTCAGGGACCTACGAGCAGTACTTC.

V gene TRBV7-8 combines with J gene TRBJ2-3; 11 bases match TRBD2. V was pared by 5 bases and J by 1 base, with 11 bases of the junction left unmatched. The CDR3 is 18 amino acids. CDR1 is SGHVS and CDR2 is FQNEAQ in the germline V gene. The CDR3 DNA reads TGTGCCAGCAGCCTCTCCCTAGCGGGAGGAATAGGCACAGATACGCAGTATTTT. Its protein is CASSLSLAGGIGTDTQYF.

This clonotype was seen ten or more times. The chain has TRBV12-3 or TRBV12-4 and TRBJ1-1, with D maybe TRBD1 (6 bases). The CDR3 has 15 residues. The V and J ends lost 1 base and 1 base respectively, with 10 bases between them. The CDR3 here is CASSLVPGANTEAFF. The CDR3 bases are TGTGCCAGCAGTTTAGTTCCAGGGGCGAACACTGAAGCTTTCTTT.

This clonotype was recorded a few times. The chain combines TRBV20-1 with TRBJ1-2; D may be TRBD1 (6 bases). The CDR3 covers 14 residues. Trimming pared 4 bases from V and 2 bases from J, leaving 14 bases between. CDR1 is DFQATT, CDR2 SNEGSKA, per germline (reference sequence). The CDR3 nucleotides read TGCAGTGCTACCTCTCGACAGGCAAACTATGGCTACACCTTC. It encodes CSATSRQANYGYTF.

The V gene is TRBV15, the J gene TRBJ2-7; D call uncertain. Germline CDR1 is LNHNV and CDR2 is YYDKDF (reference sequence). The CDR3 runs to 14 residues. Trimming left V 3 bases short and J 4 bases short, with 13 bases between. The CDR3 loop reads CATSRGGPPYEQYF. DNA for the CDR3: TGTGCCACCAGCAGGGGCGGACCTCCTTACGAGCAGTACTTC. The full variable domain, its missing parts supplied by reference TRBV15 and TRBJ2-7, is DAMVIQNPRYQVTQFGKPVTLSCSQTLNHNVMYWYQQKSSQAPKLLFHYYDKDFNNEADTPDNFQSRRPNTSFCFLDIRSPGLGDTAMYLCATSRGGPPYEQYFGPGTRLTVT.

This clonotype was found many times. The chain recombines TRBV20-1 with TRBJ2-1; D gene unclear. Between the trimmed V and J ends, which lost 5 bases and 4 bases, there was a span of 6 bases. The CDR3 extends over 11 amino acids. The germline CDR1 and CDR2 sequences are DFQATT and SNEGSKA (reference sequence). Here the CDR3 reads CSAPRYNEQFF. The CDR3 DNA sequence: TGCAGTGCTCCACGATACAATGAGCAGTTCTTC.

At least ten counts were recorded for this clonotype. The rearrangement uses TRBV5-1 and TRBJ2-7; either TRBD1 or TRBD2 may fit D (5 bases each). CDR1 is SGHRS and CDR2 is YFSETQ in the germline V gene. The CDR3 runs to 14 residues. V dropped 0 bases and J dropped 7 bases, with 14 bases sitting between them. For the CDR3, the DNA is TGCGCCAGCAGCTTGGGGACAAATTCGGGAGAGCAGTACTTC. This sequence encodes CASSLGTNSGEQYF.

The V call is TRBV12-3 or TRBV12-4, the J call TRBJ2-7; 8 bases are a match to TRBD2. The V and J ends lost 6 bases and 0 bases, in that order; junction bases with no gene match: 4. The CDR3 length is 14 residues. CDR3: CASRWLAGSYEQYF. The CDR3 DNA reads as TGTGCCAGCAGGTGGCTAGCGGGCTCCTACGAGCAGTACTTC.

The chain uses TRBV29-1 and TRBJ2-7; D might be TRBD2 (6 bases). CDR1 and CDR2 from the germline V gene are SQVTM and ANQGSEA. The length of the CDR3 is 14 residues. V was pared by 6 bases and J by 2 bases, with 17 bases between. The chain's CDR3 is CSVSPGTGAYEQYF. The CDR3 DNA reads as TGCAGCGTGAGTCCCGGGACGGGAGCCTACGAGCAGTACTTC.

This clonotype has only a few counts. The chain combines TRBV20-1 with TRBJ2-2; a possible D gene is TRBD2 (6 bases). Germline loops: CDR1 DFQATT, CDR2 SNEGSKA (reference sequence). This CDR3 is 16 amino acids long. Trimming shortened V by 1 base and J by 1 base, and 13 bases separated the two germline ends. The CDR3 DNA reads TGCAGTGCTAGAGGGGCGGGAAGGGGGAACACCGGGGAGCTGTTTTTT. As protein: CSARGAGRGNTGELFF.

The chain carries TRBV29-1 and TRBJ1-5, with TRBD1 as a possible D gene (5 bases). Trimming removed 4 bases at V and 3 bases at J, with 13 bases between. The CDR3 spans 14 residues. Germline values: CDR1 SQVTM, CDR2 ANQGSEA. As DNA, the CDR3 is TGCAGCGTTGCGCCGGGGGGGAACAATCAGCCCCAGCATTTT. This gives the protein CSVAPGGNNQPQHF.

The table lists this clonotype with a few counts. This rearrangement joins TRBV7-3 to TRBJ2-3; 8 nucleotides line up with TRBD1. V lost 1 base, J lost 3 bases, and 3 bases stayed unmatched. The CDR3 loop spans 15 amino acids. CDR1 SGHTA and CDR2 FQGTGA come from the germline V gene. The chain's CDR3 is CASSLSGQGTDTQYF. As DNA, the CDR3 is TGTGCCAGCAGCTTAAGCGGACAGGGTACAGATACGCAGTATTTT. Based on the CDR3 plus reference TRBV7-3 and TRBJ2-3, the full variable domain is GAGVSQTPSNKVTEKGKYVELRCDPISGHTALYWYRQSLGQGPEFLIYFQGTGAADDSGLPNDRFFAVRPEGSVSTLKIQRTERGDSAVYLCASSLSGQGTDTQYFGPGTRLTVL.

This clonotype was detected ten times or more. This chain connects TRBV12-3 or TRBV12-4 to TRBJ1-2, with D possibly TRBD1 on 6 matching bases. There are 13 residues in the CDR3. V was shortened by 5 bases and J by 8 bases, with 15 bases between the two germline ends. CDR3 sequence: CASSPGVIGGYTF. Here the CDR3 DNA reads TGTGCCAGCAGTCCAGGGGTTATAGGGGGCTACACCTTC.

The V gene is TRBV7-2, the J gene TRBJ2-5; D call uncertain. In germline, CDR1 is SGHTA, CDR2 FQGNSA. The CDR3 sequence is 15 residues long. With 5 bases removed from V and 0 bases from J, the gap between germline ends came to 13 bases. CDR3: CASSPRVSNQETQYF. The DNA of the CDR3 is TGTGCCAGCAGCCCCCGGGTATCCAACCAAGAGACCCAGTACTTC.

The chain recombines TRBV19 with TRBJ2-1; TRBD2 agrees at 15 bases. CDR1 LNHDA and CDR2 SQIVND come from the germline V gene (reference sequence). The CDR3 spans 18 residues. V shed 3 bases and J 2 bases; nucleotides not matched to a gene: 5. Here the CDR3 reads CASSILGLAGGTYNEQFF. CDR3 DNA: TGTGCCAGTAGTATCCTCGGACTAGCGGGAGGGACCTACAATGAGCAGTTCTTC. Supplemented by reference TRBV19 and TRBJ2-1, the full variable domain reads DGGITQSPKYLFRKEGQNVTLSCEQNLNHDAMYWYRQDPGQGLRLIYYSQIVNDFQKGDIAEGYSVSREKKESFPLTVTSAQKNPTAFYLCASSILGLAGGTYNEQFFGPGTRLTVL.

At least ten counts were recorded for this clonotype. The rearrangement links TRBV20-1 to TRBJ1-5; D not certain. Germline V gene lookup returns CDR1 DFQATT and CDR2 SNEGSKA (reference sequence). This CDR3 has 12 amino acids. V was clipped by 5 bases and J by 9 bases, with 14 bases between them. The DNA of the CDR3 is TGCAGTGCTCAGGAGGGCTGGACGCCCCAGCATTTT. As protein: CSAQEGWTPQHF.

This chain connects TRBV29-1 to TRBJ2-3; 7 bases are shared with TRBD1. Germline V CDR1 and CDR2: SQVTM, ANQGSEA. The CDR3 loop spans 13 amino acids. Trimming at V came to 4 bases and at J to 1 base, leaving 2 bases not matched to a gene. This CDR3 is CSVVGTGTDTQYF. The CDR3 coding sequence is TGCAGCGTTGTCGGGACAGGCACAGATACGCAGTATTTT.